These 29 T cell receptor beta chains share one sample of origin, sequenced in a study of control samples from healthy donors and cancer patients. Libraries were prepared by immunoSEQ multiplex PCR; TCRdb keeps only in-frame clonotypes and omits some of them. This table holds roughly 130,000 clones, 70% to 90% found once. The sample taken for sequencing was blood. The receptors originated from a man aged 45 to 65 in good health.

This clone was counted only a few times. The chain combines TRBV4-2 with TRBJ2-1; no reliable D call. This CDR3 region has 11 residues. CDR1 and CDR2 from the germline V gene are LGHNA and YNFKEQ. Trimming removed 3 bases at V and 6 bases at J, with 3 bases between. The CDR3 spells CASSQVNEQFF. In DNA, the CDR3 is TGTGCCAGCAGCCAGGTCAATGAGCAGTTCTTC.

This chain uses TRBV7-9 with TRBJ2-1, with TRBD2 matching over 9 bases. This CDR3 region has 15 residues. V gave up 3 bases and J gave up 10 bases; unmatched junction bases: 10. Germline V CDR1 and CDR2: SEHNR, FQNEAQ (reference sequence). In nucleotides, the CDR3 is TGTGCCAGCAGCTTTTGGGCGGGGGGGCTAAGCGAGCAGTTCTTC. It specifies CASSFWAGGLSEQFF. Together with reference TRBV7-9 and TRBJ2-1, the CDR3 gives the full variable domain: DTGVSQNPRHKITKRGQNVTFRCDPISEHNRLYWYRQTLGQGPEFLTYFQNEAQLEKSRLLSDRFSAERPKGSFSTLEIQRTEQGDSAMYLCASSFWAGGLSEQFFGPGTRLTVL.

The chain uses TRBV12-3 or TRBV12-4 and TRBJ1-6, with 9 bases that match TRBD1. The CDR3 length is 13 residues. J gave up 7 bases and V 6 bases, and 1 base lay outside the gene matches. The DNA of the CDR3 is TGTGCCAGCAGGGGGACAGGGAATTCACCCCTCCACTTT. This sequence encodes CASRGTGNSPLHF.

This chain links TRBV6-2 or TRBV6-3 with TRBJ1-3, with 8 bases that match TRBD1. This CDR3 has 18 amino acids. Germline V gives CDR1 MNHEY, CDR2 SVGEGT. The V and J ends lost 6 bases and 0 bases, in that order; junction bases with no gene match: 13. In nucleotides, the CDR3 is TGTGCCAGCAGCCGACAGGGGTCAACGTTCCGCTCTGGAAACACCATATATTTT. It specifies CASSRQGSTFRSGNTIYF.

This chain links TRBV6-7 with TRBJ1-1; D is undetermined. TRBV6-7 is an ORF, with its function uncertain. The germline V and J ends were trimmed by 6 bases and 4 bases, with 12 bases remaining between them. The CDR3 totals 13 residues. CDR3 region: CASSWRVGTEAFF. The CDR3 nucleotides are TGTGCCAGCAGCTGGAGGGTTGGCACTGAAGCTTTCTTT.

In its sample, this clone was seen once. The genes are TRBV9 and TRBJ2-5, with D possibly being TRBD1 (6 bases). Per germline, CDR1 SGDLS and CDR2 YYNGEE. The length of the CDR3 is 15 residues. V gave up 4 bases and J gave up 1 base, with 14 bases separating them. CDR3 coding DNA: TGTGCCAGCAGCCCTCGACAGGCACCCCAAGAGACCCAGTACTTC. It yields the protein CASSPRQAPQETQYF.

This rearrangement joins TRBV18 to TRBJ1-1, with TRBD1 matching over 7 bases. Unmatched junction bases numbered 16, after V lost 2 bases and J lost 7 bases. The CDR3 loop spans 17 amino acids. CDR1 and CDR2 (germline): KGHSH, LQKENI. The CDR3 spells CASSPFTADRAWNEAFF. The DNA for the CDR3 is TGTGCCAGCTCACCATTTACGGCTGACAGGGCCTGGAATGAAGCTTTCTTT. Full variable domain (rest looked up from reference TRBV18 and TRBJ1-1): NAGVMQNPRHLVRRRGQEARLRCSPMKGHSHVYWYRQLPEEGLKFMVYLQKENIIDESGMPKERFSAEFPKEGPSILRIQQVVRGDSAAYFCASSPFTADRAWNEAFFGQGTRLTVV.

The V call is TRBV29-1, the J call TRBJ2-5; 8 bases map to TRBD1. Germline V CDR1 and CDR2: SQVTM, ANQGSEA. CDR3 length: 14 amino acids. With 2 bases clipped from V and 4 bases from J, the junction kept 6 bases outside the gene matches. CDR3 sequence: CSVEWNRGIETQYF. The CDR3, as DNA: TGCAGCGTTGAATGGAACAGGGGGATAGAGACCCAGTACTTC.

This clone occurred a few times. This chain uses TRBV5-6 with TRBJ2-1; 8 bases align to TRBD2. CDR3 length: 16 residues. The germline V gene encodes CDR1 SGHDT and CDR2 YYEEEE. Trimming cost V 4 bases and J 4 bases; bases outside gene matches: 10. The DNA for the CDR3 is TGTGCCAGCAGCAAGGAGCGGGGGAGAATTTACAATGAGCAGTTCTTC. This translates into CASSKERGRIYNEQFF. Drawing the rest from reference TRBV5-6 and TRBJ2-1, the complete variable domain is DAGVTQSPTHLIKTRGQQVTLRCSPKSGHDTVSWYQQALGQGPQFIFQYYEEEERQRGNFPDRFSGHQFPNYSSELNVNALLLGDSALYLCASSKERGRIYNEQFFGPGTRLTVL.

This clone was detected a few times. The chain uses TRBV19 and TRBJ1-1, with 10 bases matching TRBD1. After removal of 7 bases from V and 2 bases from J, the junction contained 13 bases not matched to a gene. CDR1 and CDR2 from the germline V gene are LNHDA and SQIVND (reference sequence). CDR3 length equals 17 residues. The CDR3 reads CASTLRQGARGNTEAFF. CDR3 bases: TGTGCCAGTACCCTAAGACAGGGGGCGAGGGGAAACACTGAAGCTTTCTTT.

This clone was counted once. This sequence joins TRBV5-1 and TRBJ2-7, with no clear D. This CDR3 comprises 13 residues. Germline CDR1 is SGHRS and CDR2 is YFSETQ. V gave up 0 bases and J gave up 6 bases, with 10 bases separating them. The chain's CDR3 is CASSLAGLAEQYF. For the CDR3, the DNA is TGCGCCAGCAGCTTGGCCGGGCTGGCCGAGCAGTACTTC.

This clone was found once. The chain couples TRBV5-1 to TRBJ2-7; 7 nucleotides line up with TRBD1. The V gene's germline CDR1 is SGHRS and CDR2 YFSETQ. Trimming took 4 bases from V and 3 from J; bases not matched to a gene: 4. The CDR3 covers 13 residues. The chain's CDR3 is CASSEGDSYEQYF. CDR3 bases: TGCGCCAGCAGCGAAGGGGACAGCTACGAGCAGTACTTC.

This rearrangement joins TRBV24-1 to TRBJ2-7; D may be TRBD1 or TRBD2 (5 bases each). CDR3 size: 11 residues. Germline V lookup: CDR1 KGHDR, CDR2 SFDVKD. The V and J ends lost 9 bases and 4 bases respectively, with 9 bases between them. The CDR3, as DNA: TGTGCCACCGGAGAGGGGTACGAGCAGTACTTC. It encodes CATGEGYEQYF.

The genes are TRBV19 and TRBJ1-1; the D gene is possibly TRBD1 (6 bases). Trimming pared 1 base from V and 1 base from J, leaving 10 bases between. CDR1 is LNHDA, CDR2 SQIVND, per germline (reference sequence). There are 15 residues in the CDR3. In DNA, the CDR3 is TGTGCCAGTAGTATAGGGGGGCTCTCGAACACTGAAGCTTTCTTT. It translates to CASSIGGLSNTEAFF.

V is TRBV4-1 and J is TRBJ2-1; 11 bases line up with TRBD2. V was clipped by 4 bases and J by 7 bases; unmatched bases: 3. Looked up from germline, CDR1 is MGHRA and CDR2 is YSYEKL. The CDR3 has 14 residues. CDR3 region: CASSRVAGGNEQFF. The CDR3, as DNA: TGCGCCAGCAGCCGAGTAGCGGGGGGGAATGAGCAGTTCTTC.

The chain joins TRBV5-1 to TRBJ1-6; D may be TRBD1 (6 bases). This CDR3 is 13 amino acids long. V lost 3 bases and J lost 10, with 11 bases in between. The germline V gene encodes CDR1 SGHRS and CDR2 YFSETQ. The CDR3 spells CASSSFGGSPLHF. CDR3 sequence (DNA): TGCGCCAGCAGCTCGTTTGGGGGCTCACCCCTCCACTTT.

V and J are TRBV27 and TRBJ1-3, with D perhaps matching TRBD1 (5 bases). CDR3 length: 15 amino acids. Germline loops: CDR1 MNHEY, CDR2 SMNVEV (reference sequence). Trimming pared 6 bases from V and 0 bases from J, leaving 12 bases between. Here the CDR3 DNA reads TGTGCCAGCAGGAGGCAGGGAACCTCTGGAAACACCATATATTTT. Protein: CASRRQGTSGNTIYF.

The CDR3 region has the DNA TGTGCCAGTAGAGGCGGGGGGGGCACTGGGGCCAACGTCCTGACTTTC. Translation gives CASRGGGGTGANVLTF. J is TRBJ2-6 and V is TRBV19; 9 bases fit TRBD2. CDR1 is LNHDA and CDR2 is SQIVND in the germline V gene (reference sequence). The CDR3 has 16 amino acids. Trimming at V came to 6 bases and at J to 2 bases, leaving 5 bases not matched to a gene.

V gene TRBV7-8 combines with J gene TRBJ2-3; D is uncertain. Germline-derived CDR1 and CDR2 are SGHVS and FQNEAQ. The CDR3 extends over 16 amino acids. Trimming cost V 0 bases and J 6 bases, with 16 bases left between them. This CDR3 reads CASSLAVRLGDDTQYF. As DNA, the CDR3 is TGTGCCAGCAGCTTAGCAGTCCGCCTTGGAGATGATACGCAGTATTTT.

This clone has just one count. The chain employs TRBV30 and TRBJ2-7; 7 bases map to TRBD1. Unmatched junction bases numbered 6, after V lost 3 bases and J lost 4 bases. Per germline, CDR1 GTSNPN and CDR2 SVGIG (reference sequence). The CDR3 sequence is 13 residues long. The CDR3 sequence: CAWSRGQEYEQYF. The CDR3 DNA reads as TGTGCCTGGAGCCGAGGACAGGAGTACGAGCAGTACTTC.

The chain's CDR3 is CSVEYPFDEETQYF. The DNA for the CDR3 is TGCAGCGTTGAATACCCGTTCGATGAAGAGACCCAGTACTTC. The J gene is TRBJ2-5, the V gene TRBV29-1; D is unresolved. The germline gives CDR1 SQVTM, CDR2 ANQGSEA. The V end was cut by 2 bases, the J end by 3 bases, with 13 bases between. This CDR3 comprises 14 residues.

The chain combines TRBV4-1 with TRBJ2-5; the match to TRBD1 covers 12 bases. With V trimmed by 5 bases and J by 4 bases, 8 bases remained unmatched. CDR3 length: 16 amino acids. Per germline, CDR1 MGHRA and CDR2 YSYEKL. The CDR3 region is CASSLRGQGAGETQYF. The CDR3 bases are TGCGCCAGCAGCTTACGGGGACAGGGGGCAGGAGAGACCCAGTACTTC.

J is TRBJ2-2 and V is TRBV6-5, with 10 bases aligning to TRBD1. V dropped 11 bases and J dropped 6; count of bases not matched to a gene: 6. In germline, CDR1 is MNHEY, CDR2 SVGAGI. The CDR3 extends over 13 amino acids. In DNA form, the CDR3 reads TGTGCCTCGACAGGGGGCGCCGCCGGGGAGCTGTTTTTT. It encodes CASTGGAAGELFF.

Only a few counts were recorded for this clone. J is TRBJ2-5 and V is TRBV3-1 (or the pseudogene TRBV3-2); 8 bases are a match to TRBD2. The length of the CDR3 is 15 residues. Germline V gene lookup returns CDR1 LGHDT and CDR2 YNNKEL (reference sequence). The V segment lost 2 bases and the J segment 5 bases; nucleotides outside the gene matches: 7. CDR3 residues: CASSQSGTSFETQYF. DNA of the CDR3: TGTGCCAGCAGCCAATCAGGGACTAGTTTTGAGACCCAGTACTTC.

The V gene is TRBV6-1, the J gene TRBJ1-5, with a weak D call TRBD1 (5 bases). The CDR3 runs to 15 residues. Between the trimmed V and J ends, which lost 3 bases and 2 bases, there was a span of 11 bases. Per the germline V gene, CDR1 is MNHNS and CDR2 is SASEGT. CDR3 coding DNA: TGTGCCAGCAGTGAGTTGGGGCCAGGCAATCAGCCCCAGCATTTT. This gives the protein CASSELGPGNQPQHF.

The CDR3 protein is CASSQTDLAGAYTDTQYF. CDR3 sequence (DNA): TGCGCCAGCAGCCAAACCGATCTAGCGGGGGCCTACACAGATACGCAGTATTTT. The chain recombines TRBV4-1 with TRBJ2-3; 10 bases are a match to TRBD2. This CDR3 has 18 amino acids. V shed 2 bases, J shed 2 bases, and the junction held 10 bases outside the gene matches. Germline loops: CDR1 MGHRA, CDR2 YSYEKL.

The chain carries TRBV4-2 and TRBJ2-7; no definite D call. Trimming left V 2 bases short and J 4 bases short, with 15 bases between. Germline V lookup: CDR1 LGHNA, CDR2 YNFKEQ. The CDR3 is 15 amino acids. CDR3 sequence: CASSQKSLAEYEQYF. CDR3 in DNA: TGTGCCAGCAGCCAAAAAAGTTTGGCGGAGTACGAGCAGTACTTC.

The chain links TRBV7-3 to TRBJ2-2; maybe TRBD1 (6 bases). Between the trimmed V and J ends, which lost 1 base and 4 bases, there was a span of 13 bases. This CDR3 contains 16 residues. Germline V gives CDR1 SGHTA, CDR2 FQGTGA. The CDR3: CASSLNQGLVTGELFF. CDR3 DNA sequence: TGTGCCAGCAGCTTAAATCAGGGGTTGGTCACCGGGGAGCTGTTTTTT.

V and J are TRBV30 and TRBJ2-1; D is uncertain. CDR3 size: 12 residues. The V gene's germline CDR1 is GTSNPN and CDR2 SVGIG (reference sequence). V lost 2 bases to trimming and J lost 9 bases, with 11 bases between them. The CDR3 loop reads CAWSTLDGEQFF. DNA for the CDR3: TGTGCCTGGAGTACATTAGACGGTGAGCAGTTCTTC.